The 30 T cell receptor beta chains below all came from one sample that was sequenced in a study of shared clonotypes between healthy human individuals. Here immunoSEQ multiplex PCR was the method, and the copy in TCRdb shows in-frame clones only, minus some. The sample has over a million clones, 95% to 97% seen once. The sample taken for sequencing was naive CD4+ T cells sorted from blood. Documented subset: CD45RA+ positively selected. The receptors shown here come from a man aged 25-40 years in good health.

V is TRBV5-1 and J is TRBJ2-1; D may be TRBD2 (6 bases). Germline loops: CDR1 SGHRS, CDR2 YFSETQ. The CDR3 runs to 17 residues. The V end was cut by 3 bases, the J end by 3 bases, with 19 bases between. The CDR3 nucleotides read TGCGCCAGCAGCTCGGTCTTCGGTGGGAGGCTCTACAATGAGCAGTTCTTC. Residues: CASSSVFGGRLYNEQFF.

This clone appeared a single time. The chain couples TRBV6-5 to TRBJ2-1, with D perhaps assigned TRBD1 or TRBD2 (5 bases each). The CDR3 contains 15 residues. Germline V gene data show CDR1 as MNHEY and CDR2 as SVGAGI. Trimming pared 0 bases from V and 8 bases from J, leaving 14 bases between. The CDR3, as DNA: TGTGCCAGCAGTTACTCGAGACGGGACGGGGATGAGCAGTTCTTC. Translation: CASSYSRRDGDEQFF.

This chain connects TRBV5-4 to TRBJ2-5, with D perhaps matching TRBD2 (5 bases). V gave up 0 bases and J gave up 5 bases, with 17 bases separating them. Germline values: CDR1 SGHNT, CDR2 YYREEE (reference sequence). This CDR3 has 16 residues. CDR3 amino acids: CASSLATSRTMETQYF. The CDR3, as DNA: TGTGCCAGCAGCTTGGCCACTAGTCGCACGATGGAGACCCAGTACTTC. Full variable domain (missing parts from reference TRBV5-4 and TRBJ2-5): ETGVTQSPTHLIKTRGQQVTLRCSSQSGHNTVSWYQQALGQGPQFIFQYYREEENGRGNFPPRFSGLQFPNYSSELNVNALELDDSALYLCASSLATSRTMETQYFGPGTRLLVL.

In this sample, this clone turned up once. The V and J genes are TRBV5-1 and TRBJ2-1; 9 positions agree with TRBD2. This CDR3 spans 14 amino acids. Germline V CDR1 and CDR2: SGHRS, YFSETQ. The junction had 10 bases not matched to a gene; V was cut back by 0 bases and J by 15 bases. As DNA, the CDR3 is TGCGCCAGCAGCTTGGATCTAGCGGGACTTACCCGGTTCTTC. As protein: CASSLDLAGLTRFF.

This sequence joins TRBV28 and TRBJ2-7; TRBD1 aligns across 7 bases. With V trimmed by 2 bases and J by 9 bases, 7 bases remained unmatched. The germline V gene encodes CDR1 MDHEN and CDR2 SYDVKM. The CDR3 consists of 13 residues. The CDR3 loop is CASSLGQDVGQYF. CDR3 sequence (DNA): TGTGCCAGCAGTTTAGGACAGGACGTCGGGCAGTACTTC.

The chain carries TRBV7-9 and TRBJ2-3; D perhaps matches TRBD2 (6 bases). The germline CDR1 and CDR2 sequences are SEHNR and FQNEAQ (reference sequence). V was clipped by 5 bases and J by 8 bases, with 23 bases between them. The CDR3 loop spans 16 amino acids. CDR3: CASSPPGPNFGGTQYF. CDR3 sequence (DNA): TGTGCCAGCAGCCCGCCAGGGCCGAACTTCGGGGGTACGCAGTATTTT. Combining the CDR3 with reference TRBV7-9 and TRBJ2-3 gives the whole variable domain DTGVSQNPRHKITKRGQNVTFRCDPISEHNRLYWYRQTLGQGPEFLTYFQNEAQLEKSRLLSDRFSAERPKGSFSTLEIQRTEQGDSAMYLCASSPPGPNFGGTQYFGPGTRLTVL.

V gene TRBV10-3 combines with J gene TRBJ2-3; 8 bases are shared with TRBD2. The CDR3 sequence is 17 residues long. V shed 0 bases and J 2 bases; nucleotides not matched to a gene: 7. Germline V gene data show CDR1 as ENHRY and CDR2 as SYGVKD. CDR3 protein: CAISESFSGTHTDTQYF. The DNA for the CDR3 is TGTGCCATCAGTGAGTCTTTTAGCGGGACCCACACAGATACGCAGTATTTT.

V is TRBV14 and J is TRBJ2-7; D call uncertain. V was shortened by 6 bases and J by 3 bases, with 9 bases between the two germline ends. CDR1 SGHDN and CDR2 FVKESK come from the germline V gene. The CDR3 covers 12 residues. The CDR3 nucleotides are TGTGCCAGCAGTAACTATAACTACGAGCAGTACTTC. Translating it yields CASSNYNYEQYF.

This chain joins TRBV2 and TRBJ2-1, with 11 bases fitting TRBD2. Germline loops: CDR1 SNHLY, CDR2 FYNNEI. V lost 6 bases, J lost 5 bases, and 6 bases stayed unmatched. The length of the CDR3 is 15 residues. The CDR3 sequence: CASSQGLAGNNEQFF. The DNA of the CDR3 is TGTGCCAGCAGCCAAGGACTAGCGGGCAACAATGAGCAGTTCTTC. The full variable domain, rest sourced from reference TRBV2 and TRBJ2-1, is EPEVTQTPSHQVTQMGQEVILRCVPISNHLYFYWYRQILGQKVEFLVSFYNNEISEKSEIFDDQFSVERPDGSNFTLKIRSTKLEDSAMYFCASSQGLAGNNEQFFGPGTRLTVL.

This clone was observed a single time. The V and J genes are TRBV5-5 and TRBJ1-4; D is unresolved. The CDR3 is 16 residues long. V lost 0 bases and J 0 bases, leaving 9 bases between the germline ends. CDR1 SGHKS and CDR2 YYEKEE come from the germline V gene (reference sequence). The CDR3 DNA is TGTGCCAGCAGCTTGGCGGTACATGCAACTAATGAAAAACTGTTTTTT. This gives the protein CASSLAVHATNEKLFF.

This clone has a single count. The V call is TRBV7-3, the J call TRBJ2-3, with 7 bases aligning to TRBD1. This CDR3 spans 15 amino acids. Germline V gives CDR1 SGHTA, CDR2 FQGTGA. Losses at the gene ends were 3 bases for V and 2 bases for J; bases not matched to a gene: 5. The CDR3 sequence: CASSFLGQVTDTQYF. CDR3 coding DNA: TGTGCCAGCAGCTTCCTTGGACAGGTCACAGATACGCAGTATTTT. The full variable domain, in which reference TRBV7-3 and TRBJ2-3 provide the parts outside the CDR3, is GAGVSQTPSNKVTEKGKYVELRCDPISGHTALYWYRQSLGQGPEFLIYFQGTGAADDSGLPNDRFFAVRPEGSVSTLKIQRTERGDSAVYLCASSFLGQVTDTQYFGPGTRLTVL.

V usage is TRBV10-3 and J usage is TRBJ1-2, with 8 bases lining up with TRBD1. CDR1 and CDR2 (germline): ENHRY, SYGVKD. Unmatched junction bases numbered 11, after V lost 6 bases and J lost 8 bases. The CDR3 has 14 residues. The DNA for the CDR3 is TGTGCCATCAGCAGTCCAGGGGGCTCGGGAGGCTACACCTTC. It encodes CAISSPGGSGGYTF.

This rearrangement joins TRBV7-6 to TRBJ2-4; 8 nucleotides line up with TRBD2. The CDR3 loop spans 17 amino acids. V lost 0 bases and J lost 16; bases outside the gene matches: 20. The germline CDR1 and CDR2 sequences are SGHVS and FNYEAQ. The CDR3 loop is CASSLAQTTSGMEKLYF. The CDR3 DNA reads as TGTGCCAGCAGCTTAGCCCAAACTACTAGCGGAATGGAAAAGTTATACTTC.

The rearrangement links TRBV7-6 to TRBJ2-7; TRBD2 matches at 7 bases. The CDR3 extends over 15 amino acids. Germline V gives CDR1 SGHVS, CDR2 FNYEAQ. V trimming: 6 bases; J trimming: 0 bases; junction bases outside the gene matches: 8. The CDR3 loop is CASSYLAASSYEQYF. CDR3 sequence (DNA): TGTGCCAGCAGTTACCTAGCGGCTAGCTCCTACGAGCAGTACTTC.

The chain recombines TRBV28 with TRBJ2-1, with a possible D match to TRBD2 (6 bases). Germline-derived CDR1 and CDR2 are MDHEN and SYDVKM. V shed 5 bases and J shed 0 bases, with 14 bases lying between them. This CDR3 has 16 residues. Here the CDR3 DNA reads TGTGCCAGCAGTACCCCGGGAGACAGCTCCTACAATGAGCAGTTCTTC. Its translation: CASSTPGDSSYNEQFF. Full variable domain (outside the CDR3, taken from reference TRBV28 and TRBJ2-1): DVKVTQSSRYLVKRTGEKVFLECVQDMDHENMFWYRQDPGLGLRLIYFSYDVKMKEKGDIPEGYSVSREKKERFSLILESASTNQTSMYLCASSTPGDSSYNEQFFGPGTRLTVL.

CDR3 region: CASSPQVNTEAFF. As DNA, the CDR3 is TGTGCCAGCAGCCCTCAAGTGAACACTGAAGCTTTCTTT. V gene TRBV7-3 combines with J gene TRBJ1-1; D unclear. The germline CDR1 and CDR2 sequences are SGHTA and FQGTGA. This CDR3 has 13 amino acids. With 5 bases removed from V and 0 bases from J, the gap between germline ends came to 7 bases.

The chain joins TRBV13 to TRBJ1-1; D is uncertain. The CDR3 is 14 amino acids. CDR1 and CDR2 from the germline V gene are PRHDT and FYEKMQ (reference sequence). Trimming removed 2 bases from V and 4 bases from J, with 11 bases in between. As DNA, the CDR3 is TGTGCCAGCAGCTTATATGGCCCGGCCACTGAAGCTTTCTTT. Protein: CASSLYGPATEAFF.

The chain is built from TRBV30 and TRBJ1-5; D perhaps matches TRBD1 (5 bases). Per germline, CDR1 GTSNPN and CDR2 SVGIG (reference sequence). Trimming pared 1 base from V and 5 bases from J, leaving 15 bases between. The CDR3 contains 15 residues. The CDR3 DNA is TGTGCCTGGAGTGATTGGGATCCCAGGGATCAGCCCCAGCATTTT. This codes for CAWSDWDPRDQPQHF. Full variable domain (missing parts from reference TRBV30 and TRBJ1-5): SQTIHQWPATLVQPVGSPLSLECTVEGTSNPNLYWYRQAAGRGLQLLFYSVGIGQISSEVPQNLSASRPQDRQFILSSKKLLLSDSGFYLCAWSDWDPRDQPQHFGDGTRLSIL.

The chain has TRBV14 and TRBJ2-7, with D unresolved. V was clipped by 0 bases and J by 3 bases, with 6 bases between them. Germline-derived CDR1 and CDR2 are SGHDN and FVKESK. CDR3 length equals 13 residues. The CDR3, as DNA: TGTGCCAGCAGCCAAGATCTGGGCTACGAGCAGTACTTC. It is translated as CASSQDLGYEQYF.

CDR3 sequence reads: CASSLVGAHGYTF. In DNA form, the CDR3 reads TGTGCCAGCAGCTTGGTGGGGGCACATGGCTACACCTTC. The chain combines TRBV5-5 with TRBJ1-2; D possibly corresponds to TRBD1 (6 bases). V was shortened by 0 bases and J by 6 bases, with 9 bases between the two germline ends. Germline CDR1 reads SGHKS; CDR2 reads YYEKEE (reference sequence). The CDR3 loop spans 13 amino acids.

This clone came up once. The CDR3 region is CASSPLTRTGDNEQFF. DNA for the CDR3: TGTGCCAGCTCACCCTTGACCCGGACGGGTGACAATGAGCAGTTCTTC. The rearrangement links TRBV18 to TRBJ2-1, with D hard to call. Per germline, CDR1 KGHSH and CDR2 LQKENI. The CDR3 consists of 16 residues. V lost 3 bases and J 5 bases, leaving 17 bases between the germline ends.

This chain uses TRBV18 with TRBJ1-1; D unresolved. CDR3 length: 14 residues. Per germline, CDR1 KGHSH and CDR2 LQKENI. Trimming took off 3 bases at V and 0 bases at J, with 8 bases between the two ends. CDR3 residues: CASSPWEVNTEAFF. The CDR3 bases are TGTGCCAGCTCACCCTGGGAGGTGAACACTGAAGCTTTCTTT.

The V call is TRBV11-3, the J call TRBJ2-2, with D possibly being TRBD1 (5 bases). Germline values: CDR1 SGHNT, CDR2 YENEEA. CDR3 length: 16 residues. The V end was cut by 3 bases, the J end by 0 bases, with 11 bases between. The CDR3 spells CASSFLPTANTGELFF. CDR3 DNA: TGTGCCAGCAGCTTCCTTCCGACAGCGAACACCGGGGAGCTGTTTTTT.

The chain combines TRBV6-5 with TRBJ1-1, with 9 nucleotides matching TRBD1. Germline V gene lookup returns CDR1 MNHEY and CDR2 SVGAGI. The CDR3 loop spans 14 amino acids. J gave up 5 bases and V 6 bases, and 7 bases lay outside the gene matches. CDR3: CASRMNRGRTEAFF. CDR3 DNA: TGTGCCAGCAGGATGAACAGGGGGCGAACTGAAGCTTTCTTT.

The chain recombines TRBV7-2 with TRBJ1-5; 7 bases map to TRBD1. In germline, CDR1 is SGHTA, CDR2 FQGNSA. V lost 1 base and J lost 1; bases outside the gene matches: 7. The CDR3 has 17 residues. CDR3 amino acids: CASSLVPTGDSNQPQHF. In DNA form, the CDR3 reads TGTGCCAGCAGCTTAGTTCCTACAGGGGACAGCAATCAGCCCCAGCATTTT.

This chain uses TRBV28 with TRBJ2-7, with 11 bases identical to TRBD2. The germline V gene has CDR1 MDHEN and CDR2 SYDVKM. J lost 7 bases, V lost 6 bases, and 14 bases had no gene match. The length of the CDR3 is 16 residues. The DNA for the CDR3 is TGTGCCAGCAGATACCTCGGGACTAGCGGAATGCGGGAGCAGTACTTC. It encodes CASRYLGTSGMREQYF.

V usage is TRBV30 and J usage is TRBJ1-4, with D uncertain. The CDR3 sequence is 14 residues long. Germline V gene data show CDR1 as GTSNPN and CDR2 as SVGIG (reference sequence). V lost 2 bases to trimming and J lost 8 bases, with 15 bases between them. CDR3 nucleotides: TGTGCCTGGAGTACCGCTACCCTTTGGGAAAAACTGTTTTTT. Its protein product is CAWSTATLWEKLFF. The full variable domain, its missing parts supplied by reference TRBV30 and TRBJ1-4, is SQTIHQWPATLVQPVGSPLSLECTVEGTSNPNLYWYRQAAGRGLQLLFYSVGIGQISSEVPQNLSASRPQDRQFILSSKKLLLSDSGFYLCAWSTATLWEKLFFGSGTQLSVL.

Concerning this clone: The sample contains more than one DNA sequence encoding this CDR3. The V gene is TRBV7-9, the J gene TRBJ2-1; D gene uncertain. The V end was cut by 3 bases, the J end by 6 bases, with 3 bases between. CDR3 length: 11 amino acids. Per the germline V gene, CDR1 is SEHNR and CDR2 is FQNEAQ (reference sequence). CDR3 bases: TGTGCCAGCAGCTTTGGCAATGAGCAGTTCTTC. Translating it yields CASSFGNEQFF.

J is TRBJ2-3 and V is TRBV29-1; D may be TRBD2 (6 bases). V was clipped by 7 bases and J by 4 bases, with 12 bases between them. The CDR3 contains 12 residues. From germline, CDR1 is SQVTM and CDR2 ANQGSEA. The CDR3 DNA reads as TGCAGCGGGACCCCGGGGGCAGATACGCAGTATTTT. Its translation is CSGTPGADTQYF.

The rearrangement links TRBV27 to TRBJ2-3; D ambiguous. The CDR3 has 17 residues. CDR1 is MNHEY and CDR2 is SMNVEV in the germline V gene (reference sequence). V was cut by 6 bases and J by 5 bases, with 24 bases left in between. The CDR3: CASRLLSLPLRLDTQYF. The CDR3 DNA follows: TGTGCCAGCAGGCTCCTAAGTTTACCCCTAAGGCTAGATACGCAGTATTTT.